This T cell receptor beta chain was retrieved from a study of blood T cell repertoires in COVID-19. Study context: Sites in the United States, Italy and Spain provided acute and convalescent COVID-19 samples. PBMCs, B-cell-depleted T cells, or T cells provided the cDNA or gDNA that made up the material.

Methods used by the authors: For nucleated cells, counts were estimated from reference gene primer amplification. Measured with immunoSEQ multiplex PCR; TCRdb has only the in-frame clones, and not every one. The V and J calls and clone size are taken from that table; D and trimming were inferred from the DNA. The sample lists 150,000 to 200,000 clones; around 82% were seen once. J was trimmed by 0 bases and V by 6 bases; bases with no gene match: 7. The CDR3 spans 17 residues. CDR1 is LGHNA and CDR2 is YNFKEQ in the germline V gene. This clonotype was obtained from a human donor with acute or convalescent COVID-19. The donor label of this sample is uncertain. The specimen was peripheral blood. V usage is TRBV4-2 and J usage is TRBJ2-1; 11 bases line up with TRBD2. The CDR3 reads CASSRATSGSSYNEQFF. CDR3 DNA sequence: TGTGCCAGCAGTCGTGCCACTAGCGGGAGCTCCTACAATGAGCAGTTCTTC.